The next 6 T cell receptor beta chains were all read from a single sample in a study of T cell repertoires in cytomegalovirus infection. TCRdb re-called the reads with MiXCR, one entry per CDR3 protein. The table lists about 440,000 distinct CDR3 sequences, about a third of them singletons. Sample: PBMCs. All receptors derive from a human donor in good health (CMV status not recorded). Some clones in this sample may be carry-over from other donors' samples.

The chain joins TRBV19 to TRBJ1-6, with D possibly TRBD1 on 5 matching bases. V gave up 3 bases and J gave up 10 bases, with 16 bases separating them. This CDR3 is built from 15 residues. Germline CDR1 reads LNHDA; CDR2 reads SQIVND (reference sequence). CDR3: CASSMVGDRSSPLHF. DNA for the CDR3: TGTGCCAGTAGTATGGTGGGGGATCGTAGCTCACCCCTCCACTTT.

The chain uses TRBV12-5 and TRBJ2-1; 10 bases line up with TRBD2. The CDR3 length is 13 residues. V shed 6 bases and J 9 bases; nucleotides not matched to a gene: 5. Germline V gene sequence: CDR1 LGHNT, CDR2 FRNRAP. CDR3 sequence (DNA): TGTGCTAGTGGCCAGCGGGGGGGCACTGAGCAGTTCTTC. It is translated as CASGQRGGTEQFF. Complete variable domain (other parts from reference TRBV12-5 and TRBJ2-1): DARVTQTPRHKVTEMGQEVTMRCQPILGHNTVFWYRQTMMQGLELLAYFRNRAPLDDSGMPKDRFSAEMPDATLATLKIQPSEPRDSAVYFCASGQRGGTEQFFGPGTRLTVL.

This sequence joins TRBV20-1 and TRBJ2-1, with 9 bases lining up with TRBD1. Trimming removed 3 bases from V and 7 bases from J; junction bases left unmatched: 10. This CDR3 is 15 amino acids long. From germline, CDR1 is DFQATT and CDR2 SNEGSKA (reference sequence). Here the CDR3 DNA reads TGCAGTGCTAGTTCAACAGGGGGCGTGGATAATGAGCAGTTCTTC. Translation gives CSASSTGGVDNEQFF.

This clonotype was seen ten or more times. The chain couples TRBV7-2 to TRBJ2-5; TRBD1 might be the D (6 bases). The CDR3 spans 13 residues. V lost 5 bases to trimming and J lost 4 bases, with 11 bases between them. Germline-derived CDR1 and CDR2 are SGHTA and FQGNSA. In nucleotides, the CDR3 is TGTGCCAGCAGCCGTGCCAGGGGAGAGACCCAGTACTTC. It codes for CASSRARGETQYF.

This clonotype was observed at least ten times. This chain joins TRBV7-2 and TRBJ1-2; weak D call: TRBD1 (6 bases). This CDR3 region has 14 residues. Germline V CDR1 and CDR2: SGHTA, FQGNSA. V gave up 8 bases and J gave up 2 bases, with 15 bases separating them. DNA of the CDR3: TGTGCCAGCTCCCCCGGGGGGGGCAACTATGGCTACACCTTC. Translated: CASSPGGGNYGYTF.

The chain joins TRBV5-6 to TRBJ2-3; D call uncertain. With 2 bases removed from V and 0 bases from J, the gap between germline ends came to 7 bases. Germline V lookup: CDR1 SGHDT, CDR2 YYEEEE. The CDR3 has 14 residues. Here the CDR3 reads CASSLWGSTDTQYF. The DNA for the CDR3 is TGTGCCAGCAGCTTATGGGGAAGCACAGATACGCAGTATTTT.